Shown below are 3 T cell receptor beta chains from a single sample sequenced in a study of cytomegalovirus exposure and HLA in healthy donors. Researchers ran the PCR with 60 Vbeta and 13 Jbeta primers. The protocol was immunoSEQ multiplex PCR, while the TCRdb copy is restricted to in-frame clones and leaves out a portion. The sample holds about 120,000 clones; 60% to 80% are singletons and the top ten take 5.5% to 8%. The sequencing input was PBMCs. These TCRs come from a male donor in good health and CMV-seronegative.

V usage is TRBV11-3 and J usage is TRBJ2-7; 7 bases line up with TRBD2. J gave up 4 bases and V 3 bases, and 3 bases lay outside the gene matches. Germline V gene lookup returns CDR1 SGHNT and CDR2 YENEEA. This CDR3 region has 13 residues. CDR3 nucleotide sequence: TGTGCCAGCAGCTTCGGGACTAATTACGAGCAGTACTTC. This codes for CASSFGTNYEQYF.

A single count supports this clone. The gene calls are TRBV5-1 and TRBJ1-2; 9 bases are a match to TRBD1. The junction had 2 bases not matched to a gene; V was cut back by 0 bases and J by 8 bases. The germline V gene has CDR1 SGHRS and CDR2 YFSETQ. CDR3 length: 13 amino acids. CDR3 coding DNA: TGCGCCAGCAGCTTGGAAGGGACAGGGGGCTACACCTTC. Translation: CASSLEGTGGYTF. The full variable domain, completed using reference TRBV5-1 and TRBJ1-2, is KAGVTQTPRYLIKTRGQQVTLSCSPISGHRSVSWYQQTPGQGLQFLFEYFSETQRNKGNFPGRFSGRQFSNSRSEMNVSTLELGDSALYLCASSLEGTGGYTFGSGTRLTVV.

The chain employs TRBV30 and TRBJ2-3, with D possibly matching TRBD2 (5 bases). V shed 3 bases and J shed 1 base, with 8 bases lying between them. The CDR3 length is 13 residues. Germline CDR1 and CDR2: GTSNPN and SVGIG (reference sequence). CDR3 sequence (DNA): TGTGCCTGGAGGTCGAGGGGCACAGATACGCAGTATTTT. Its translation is CAWRSRGTDTQYF.